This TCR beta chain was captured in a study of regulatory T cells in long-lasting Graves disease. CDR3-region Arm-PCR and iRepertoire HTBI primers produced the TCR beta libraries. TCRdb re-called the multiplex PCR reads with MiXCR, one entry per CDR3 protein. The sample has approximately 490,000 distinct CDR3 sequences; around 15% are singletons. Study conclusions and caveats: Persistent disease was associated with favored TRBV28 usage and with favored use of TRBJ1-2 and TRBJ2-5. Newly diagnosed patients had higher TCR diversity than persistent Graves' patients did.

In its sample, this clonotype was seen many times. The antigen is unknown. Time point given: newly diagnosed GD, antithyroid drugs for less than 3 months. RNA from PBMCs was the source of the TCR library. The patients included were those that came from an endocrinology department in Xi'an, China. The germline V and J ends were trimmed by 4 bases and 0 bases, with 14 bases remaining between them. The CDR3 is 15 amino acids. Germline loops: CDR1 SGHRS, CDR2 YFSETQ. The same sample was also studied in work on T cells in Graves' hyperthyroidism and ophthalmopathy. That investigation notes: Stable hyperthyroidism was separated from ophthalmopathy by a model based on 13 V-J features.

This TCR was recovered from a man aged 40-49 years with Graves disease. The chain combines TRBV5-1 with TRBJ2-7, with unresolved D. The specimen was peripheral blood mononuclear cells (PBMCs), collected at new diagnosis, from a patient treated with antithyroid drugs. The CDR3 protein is CASSPLGRSSYEQYF. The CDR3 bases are TGCGCCAGCAGCCCGCTGGGAAGAAGCTCCTACGAGCAGTACTTC.